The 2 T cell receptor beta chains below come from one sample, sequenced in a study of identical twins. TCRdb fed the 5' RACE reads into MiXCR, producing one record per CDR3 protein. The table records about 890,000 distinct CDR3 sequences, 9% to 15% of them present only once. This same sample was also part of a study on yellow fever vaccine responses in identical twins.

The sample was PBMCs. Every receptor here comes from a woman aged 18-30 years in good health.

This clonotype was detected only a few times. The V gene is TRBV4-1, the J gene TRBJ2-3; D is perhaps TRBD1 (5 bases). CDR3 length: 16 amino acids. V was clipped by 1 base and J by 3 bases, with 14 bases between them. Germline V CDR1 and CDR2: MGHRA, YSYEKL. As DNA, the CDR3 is TGCGCCAGCAGCCAAGGGGGCAGTCGTCGGACAGATACGCAGTATTTT. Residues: CASSQGGSRRTDTQYF.

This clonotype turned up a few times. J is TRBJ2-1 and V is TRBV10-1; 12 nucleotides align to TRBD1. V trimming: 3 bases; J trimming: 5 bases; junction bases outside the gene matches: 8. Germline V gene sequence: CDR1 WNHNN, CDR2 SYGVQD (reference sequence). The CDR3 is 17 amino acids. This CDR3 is CASSDPGTGGANNEQFF. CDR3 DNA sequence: TGCGCCAGCAGTGACCCCGGGACAGGGGGCGCAAACAATGAGCAGTTCTTC.